This TCR beta chain is from a study of T cell responses to AZD1222 COVID-19 vaccine. Whole-study results and caveats: Spike-specific TCR breadth and depth both grew after two AZD1222 doses. At 160-218 and 743-854, vaccine-associated CD4 TCRs were dominant, and they spanned spike. Per reports, nearly half of all spike-specific TCRs target regions that are unmutated in variants.

Assay used: immunoSEQ multiplex PCR; TCRdb lists only in-frame clones, some missing. The sample records 95,000 to 150,000 clones, 87% being singletons. V lost 1 base, J lost 5 bases, and 8 bases stayed unmatched. The CDR3 runs to 17 residues. CDR1 is SGHTA and CDR2 is FQGTGA in the germline V gene. This clone was detected only once. The antigen remains unidentified. This sequence joins TRBV7-3 and TRBJ2-1; 10 bases map to TRBD2. The specimen was peripheral blood, collected 28 days after the second AZD1222 dose. This sequence was found in an adult who received the AZD1222 COVID-19 vaccine. The CDR3 is CASSLSQLAGKDNEQFF. As DNA, the CDR3 is TGTGCCAGCAGCTTAAGCCAACTAGCGGGGAAGGACAATGAGCAGTTCTTC.